Detailed here is one T cell receptor (beta chain). Its antigen is unknown. It has no much larger one-base neighbor in the sample; base qualities were not kept. This sample was taken from a study of CD8+ T cells in alopecia areata (dated by TCRdb to 2017 to 2018). Looking at the study overall: The treated patients, all with moderate-to-severe alopecia areata, were enrolled in an open-label pilot trial of oral tofacitinib given at 5 to 10 mg twice daily. Patients stayed on tofacitinib for 6 to 18 months and then had 6 months of follow-up off drug so that delayed response and recurrence could be assessed. In treated patients, disease severity was measured using the SALT score, which gives the percentage of scalp surface area affected. Tofacitinib-treated patients had biopsies at baseline and at 4 and 24 weeks of treatment, with a later scalp biopsy in several patients. Scalp clonality was compared among normal scalp (n=4), patchy alopecia areata scalp (n=8), and alopecia totalis/universalis scalp (n=8). The RNA source kit depended on sample type: the PAXgene miRNA kit for fixed scalp, the miRNeasy kit for PBMCs, and the RNeasy kit for mouse skin. TCRbeta CDR3 regions were amplified by immunoSEQ multiplex PCR using 35 Vbeta forward and 13 Jbeta reverse primers. In both human patients and the C3H/HeJ mouse model, the study applied high-throughput TCRbeta sequencing to look at T cell clonal expansion in alopecia areata. Human TCRbeta sequencing covered scalp tissue and sorted CD4+ and CD8+ peripheral blood T cells from patchy and totalis/universalis alopecia areata patients and healthy controls.

On the study overall, not on this receptor specifically: Because the treated cohort was small and had only one nonresponder, larger studies are needed to examine links between baseline CD8+ expansion and response. Unlike mouse skin, which is dominated by gammadelta T cells, normal human skin has resident alphabeta T cells that are also sequenced, and this complicates analysis of the scalp TCR repertoire. During tofacitinib treatment, many expanded lesional clones remained in scalp and blood, and this persistence may partly explain relapse after treatment is stopped. Shared TCR sequences between patients were less evident than in mice, which may be partly attributable to HLA diversity in the patient population. With tofacitinib, both scalp clonality and the number of expanded CD8+ clones among the top 100 scalp clones went down significantly. Compared with normal scalp, lesional scalp had higher clonality and more expanded CD8+ clones, particularly in alopecia totalis/universalis, a pattern that suggests antigenic drive.

CDR1 and CDR2 are read off the germline V gene as SQVTM and ANQGSEA. From its cysteine to its phenylalanine, the CDR3 spans 10 amino acids. Only the CDR3 portion is preserved as DNA: 30 bases, with reading frame beginning at the first base. The trim is 5 bases for V and 5 bases for J, with a gap of 6 bases between the germline ends. The library was prepared using the immunoSEQ multiplex PCR assay. To provide template for TCR sequencing, every sample had RNA extracted and reverse transcribed into cDNA. SuperScript III was used for first-strand cDNA synthesis, primed with a 2:1 mix of oligo-dT and random hexamers. Amplification bias was assessed with a synthetic immune receptor repertoire, and residual bias was removed computationally. On the study's bioinformatics: Raw reads were preprocessed to remove errors, and CDR3 was defined according to IMGT conventions as the region from the conserved cysteine to phenylalanine. To get clonality, Shannon entropy was normalized by log2 of the number of productive unique TCRs and the result was subtracted from 1. Whether scalp clones were CD4 or CD8 was inferred by matching scalp TCRbeta sequences against CD4 and CD8 repertoires sorted from blood. This immuneACCESS table, as held by TCRdb, lists in-frame sequences with V and J called but not all clones. Of the missing ones, under half trace to an unresolved V gene in checked studies; the others have no known cause. The V and J calls and the clone size are those of that table, but D and trimming were determined from the DNA. Counted in this sample were some 160,000 clones; roughly 65% of them appeared once. 0.75% to 0.95% of the sample is held by the ten biggest clonotypes.

Explained via the paper, the time point label denotes: more than 3 weeks on oral tofacitinib. The meaning of the sample's treatment or condition label: oral pan-JAK inhibitor, 5-10 mg twice daily. Peripheral blood and lesional scalp punch biopsies were obtained from patients with alopecia areata. After PBMCs were isolated by density centrifugation and stained for CD3, CD4 and CD8, a FACSAria was used to sort CD4+ and CD8+ T cells. The sequence links TRBV29-1 to TRBJ2-5; TRBD1 is possibly the D segment (5 matching bases). Sequencing used CD4+ T cells sorted from blood, obtained at week 4, from a patient treated with tofacitinib. The sequence was obtained from a human donor with alopecia areata. The CDR3 amino acid sequence is: CSVSGETQYF. The DNA sequence follows: TGCAGCGTTTCAGGGGAGACCCAGTACTTC.